This entry lists 32 T cell receptor beta chains sequenced from one sample in a study of Ad26.COV2.S vaccination and SARS-CoV-2 variants. Noted treatment: around 19 received Ad26.COV2.S at low or high dose, single or two shots; about five received placebo; per-sample allocation not given. Vaccine and placebo recipients were sampled on day 63 after the first injection. Data came from immunoSEQ multiplex PCR; TCRdb stores just in-frame clones and leaves some out. The sample holds 500,000 or so clones, approximately 88% seen once. The sequencing here drew on peripheral blood, taken in a trial of Ad26.COV2.S vaccine versus placebo. The receptors come from a person aged 18 to 65 who received the Ad26.COV2.S COVID-19 vaccine or a placebo.

The genes are TRBV14 and TRBJ2-2; maybe TRBD1 (5 bases). This CDR3 has 16 residues. Germline values: CDR1 SGHDN, CDR2 FVKESK. Trimming took off 2 bases at V and 0 bases at J, with 10 bases between the two ends. The CDR3 here is CASSQPGQANTGELFF. The CDR3 DNA sequence: TGTGCCAGCAGCCAACCCGGACAAGCGAACACCGGGGAGCTGTTTTTT.

The rearrangement joins TRBV2 to TRBJ1-5; the D gene is possibly TRBD1 (5 bases). CDR3 length: 15 amino acids. Germline V gives CDR1 SNHLY, CDR2 FYNNEI. Trimming shortened V by 6 bases and J by 1 base, and 13 bases separated the two germline ends. DNA for the CDR3: TGTGCCAGCAGGCTAGGCGGGGCCAGCAATCAGCCCCAGCATTTT. Amino acids: CASRLGGASNQPQHF.

This clone has a single count. The chain carries TRBV28 and TRBJ1-6; 7 nucleotides line up with TRBD1. With V trimmed by 3 bases and J by 5 bases, 16 bases remained unmatched. This CDR3 is 19 amino acids long. The germline CDR1 and CDR2 sequences are MDHEN and SYDVKM. The chain's CDR3 is CASSLLIAGTARDNSPLHF. DNA for the CDR3: TGTGCCAGCAGTTTGCTTATTGCTGGGACAGCAAGAGATAATTCACCCCTCCACTTT.

V is TRBV30 and J is TRBJ2-7, with D possibly matching TRBD2 (6 bases). V lost 2 bases to trimming and J lost 5 bases, with 16 bases between them. In germline, CDR1 is GTSNPN, CDR2 SVGIG (reference sequence). This CDR3 has 14 amino acids. The CDR3 bases are TGTGCCTGGAGTCGGGGAGGAGGGGCCCACGAGCAGTACTTC. This encodes CAWSRGGGAHEQYF.

This chain connects TRBV30 to TRBJ1-2; D remains unclear. This CDR3 comprises 14 residues. V gave up 4 bases and J gave up 2 bases, with 14 bases separating them. Germline values: CDR1 GTSNPN, CDR2 SVGIG (reference sequence). The CDR3 bases are TGTGCCTGGAACGCCGGGGAGAAAAACTATGGCTACACCTTC. Amino acid sequence: CAWNAGEKNYGYTF.

The CDR3: CASSLIQGAEGEQFF. CDR3 nucleotide sequence: TGTGCCAGCAGCTTAATACAGGGAGCCGAGGGTGAGCAGTTCTTC. The genes are TRBV7-2 and TRBJ2-1; tentatively, D is TRBD1 (6 bases). V gave up 2 bases and J gave up 9 bases, with 17 bases separating them. CDR3 size: 15 residues. The germline CDR1 and CDR2 sequences are SGHTA and FQGNSA.

The chain links TRBV5-1 to TRBJ1-1; D may be TRBD1 (5 bases). This CDR3 contains 14 residues. Germline CDR1 is SGHRS and CDR2 is YFSETQ. V was cut by 0 bases and J by 7 bases, with 13 bases left in between. CDR3 nucleotides: TGCGCCAGCAGCTTGGGAGGGGTTTTCGATGAAGCTTTCTTT. Translated, it gives CASSLGGVFDEAFF.

The V and J genes are TRBV4-1 and TRBJ2-7; 7 bases are a match to TRBD2. The ends lost 1 base at V and 3 bases at J; junction bases unmatched: 6. The CDR3 length is 15 residues. The germline gives CDR1 MGHRA, CDR2 YSYEKL. CDR3 DNA: TGCGCCAGCAGCCAAGTCCTGGCGGGGGACTACGAGCAGTACTTC. Protein: CASSQVLAGDYEQYF.

The V gene is TRBV10-3, the J gene TRBJ2-7; possibly TRBD1 for D (5 bases). The CDR3 loop spans 14 amino acids. Germline CDR1 and CDR2: ENHRY and SYGVKD. Trimming removed 7 bases at V and 5 bases at J, with 18 bases between. CDR3 residues: CAIKPPGQGHEQYF. The DNA for the CDR3 is TGTGCCATCAAACCGCCGGGCCAGGGCCACGAGCAGTACTTC.

A few counts support this clone. The CDR3 nucleotides are TGTGCCACCCGCGGGGGCTATGGCTACACCTTC. This gives the protein CATRGGYGYTF. The chain joins TRBV19 to TRBJ1-2, with D maybe TRBD1 (5 bases). Germline-derived CDR1 and CDR2 are LNHDA and SQIVND (reference sequence). Trimming pared 10 bases from V and 4 bases from J, leaving 10 bases between. This CDR3 is 11 amino acids long. Supplemented by reference TRBV19 and TRBJ1-2, the full variable domain reads DGGITQSPKYLFRKEGQNVTLSCEQNLNHDAMYWYRQDPGQGLRLIYYSQIVNDFQKGDIAEGYSVSREKKESFPLTVTSAQKNPTAFYLCATRGGYGYTFGSGTRLTVV.

Note on this clone: At one boundary the junction diverges from the germline segment, which might be a read error. The CDR3 spells CASSSARQGMRIRF. CDR3 DNA: TGTGCCAGCAGCTCGGCTCGACAGGGAATGAGGATAAGGTTC. The rearrangement joins TRBV5-6 to TRBJ2-7; 7 nucleotides agree with TRBD1. Germline V gene sequence: CDR1 SGHDT, CDR2 YYEEEE. This CDR3 contains 14 residues.

The chain has TRBV28 and TRBJ2-7; D unresolved. With 6 bases removed from V and 8 bases from J, the gap between germline ends came to 11 bases. Germline CDR1 is MDHEN and CDR2 is SYDVKM. There are 11 residues in the CDR3. CDR3 sequence reads: CASSTGPQQYF. CDR3 DNA sequence: TGTGCCAGCAGCACTGGGCCTCAGCAGTACTTC.

This chain links TRBV18 with TRBJ2-1, with D possibly being TRBD1 or TRBD2 (5 bases each). Trimming removed 4 bases at V and 0 bases at J, with 7 bases between. The CDR3 has 14 amino acids. CDR1 and CDR2 from the germline V gene are KGHSH and LQKENI. The CDR3 DNA is TGTGCCAGCTCACAGGGGAGCTCCTACAATGAGCAGTTCTTC. Translated, it gives CASSQGSSYNEQFF.

The V and J genes are TRBV5-6 and TRBJ2-5; D is ambiguous. Germline values: CDR1 SGHDT, CDR2 YYEEEE. V was clipped by 1 base and J by 7 bases, with 17 bases between them. This CDR3 contains 15 residues. The CDR3 sequence is CASSLFGPQDGTQYF. The CDR3 DNA follows: TGTGCCAGCAGCTTGTTCGGGCCCCAAGACGGGACCCAGTACTTC.

The chain couples TRBV25-1 to TRBJ1-6, with D uncertain. The V gene's germline CDR1 is MGHDK and CDR2 SYGVNS. Trimming stripped 0 bases from V and 10 bases from J, with 4 bases between. The CDR3 totals 12 residues. The CDR3 spells CASSEYGSPLHF. The CDR3, as DNA: TGTGCCAGCAGTGAATATGGGTCACCCCTCCACTTT.

To note about this clone: Other DNA sequences in this specimen translate into the identical CDR3. The CDR3 region is CASSPQGGNYGYTF. In DNA, the CDR3 is TGTGCCAGCAGTCCACAGGGTGGGAACTATGGCTACACCTTC. The rearrangement joins TRBV27 to TRBJ1-2, with D perhaps TRBD1 (6 bases). Trimming removed 5 bases from V and 2 bases from J, with 12 bases in between. The CDR3 runs to 14 residues. Germline V lookup: CDR1 MNHEY, CDR2 SMNVEV (reference sequence).

A few counts support this clone. V gene TRBV7-2 combines with J gene TRBJ1-3; D remains ambiguous. The CDR3 sequence is 15 residues long. CDR1 SGHTA and CDR2 FQGNSA come from the germline V gene. V was pared by 5 bases and J by 2 bases, with 13 bases between. The CDR3 bases are TGTGCCAGCAGCACCGGGGTCGTCCCTGGAAACACCATATATTTT. Translating gives CASSTGVVPGNTIYF.

The chain has TRBV28 and TRBJ1-6; D perhaps matches TRBD1 (5 bases). Per the germline V gene, CDR1 is MDHEN and CDR2 is SYDVKM. With 5 bases removed from V and 5 bases from J, the gap between germline ends came to 13 bases. The CDR3 length is 15 residues. CDR3 sequence (DNA): TGTGCCAGCAGTCCAAGTAGGGGCGATAATTCACCCCTCCACTTT. It codes for CASSPSRGDNSPLHF.

This clone was found a few times. V gene TRBV20-1 combines with J gene TRBJ2-7; no clear D gene. V was cut by 5 bases and J by 3 bases, with 8 bases left in between. Per the germline V gene, CDR1 is DFQATT and CDR2 is SNEGSKA (reference sequence). This CDR3 is built from 11 residues. The DNA of the CDR3 is TGCAGTGCTCCTCTAATCTACGAGCAGTACTTC. Residues: CSAPLIYEQYF.

Worth noting for this clone: This CDR3 is also generated by other DNA sequences in the sample. The chain recombines TRBV7-2 with TRBJ1-5, with D possibly matching TRBD1 (6 bases). The germline gives CDR1 SGHTA, CDR2 FQGNSA. The CDR3 is made up of 13 amino acids. Trimming removed 4 bases at V and 7 bases at J, with 11 bases between. CDR3 region: CASSYRGGQPQHF. CDR3 in DNA: TGTGCCAGCAGCTATCGGGGGGGCCAGCCCCAGCATTTT.

The chain employs TRBV6-2 or TRBV6-3 and TRBJ2-7; D is unresolved. The CDR3 is 13 amino acids. CDR1 MNHEY and CDR2 SVGEGT come from the germline V gene. The V end lost 5 bases, the J end lost 6 bases, and 14 bases lay between the germline ends. DNA for the CDR3: TGTGCCAGCAGTCCCGGACCGAGACGCGAGCAGTACTTC. It specifies CASSPGPRREQYF.

The J gene is TRBJ1-5, the V gene TRBV27; D may be TRBD1 (5 bases). This CDR3 region has 13 residues. Germline V CDR1 and CDR2: MNHEY, SMNVEV (reference sequence). The V gene lost 10 bases and the J gene lost 0 bases, with 10 bases spanning the gap. CDR3 DNA: TGTGCCACAGGGAGATATAGCAATCAGCCCCAGCATTTT. This sequence encodes CATGRYSNQPQHF.

This clone was observed a handful of times. The chain uses TRBV4-1 and TRBJ2-7; 12 bases align to TRBD2. Germline V gene sequence: CDR1 MGHRA, CDR2 YSYEKL. The V and J ends lost 3 bases and 5 bases, in that order; junction bases with no gene match: 5. The CDR3 totals 15 residues. The CDR3 region is CASSQLAGGPNEQYF. CDR3 DNA sequence: TGCGCCAGCAGCCAGCTAGCGGGAGGGCCAAACGAGCAGTACTTC.

The chain employs TRBV5-8 and TRBJ2-2; D is uncertain. The germline V and J ends were trimmed by 4 bases and 0 bases, with 10 bases remaining between them. This CDR3 comprises 15 residues. The germline gives CDR1 SGHTS, CDR2 YDEGEE. This CDR3 is CASSRRTANTGELFF. The DNA of the CDR3 is TGTGCCAGCAGCCGCAGAACTGCGAACACCGGGGAGCTGTTTTTT.

This chain connects TRBV5-6 to TRBJ2-1; D is uncertain. This CDR3 contains 14 residues. The germline CDR1 and CDR2 sequences are SGHDT and YYEEEE. The V end was cut by 1 base, the J end by 5 bases, with 10 bases between. CDR3 sequence: CASSLPDWDNEQFF. The CDR3 bases are TGTGCCAGCAGCTTGCCAGACTGGGACAATGAGCAGTTCTTC.

This chain joins TRBV11-3 and TRBJ2-1; D uncertain. The CDR3 consists of 13 residues. The V and J ends lost 1 base and 10 bases respectively, with 11 bases between them. CDR1 and CDR2 from the germline V gene are SGHNT and YENEEA. DNA for the CDR3: TGTGCCAGCAGCTTAGGGCGGCCGGCGGAGCAGTTCTTC. Translation: CASSLGRPAEQFF.

The chain is built from TRBV28 and TRBJ1-4; D remains ambiguous. The V end lost 5 bases, the J end lost 8 bases, and 6 bases lay between the germline ends. Germline V lookup: CDR1 MDHEN, CDR2 SYDVKM. This CDR3 has 11 residues. CDR3 bases: TGTGCCAGCAGTAGATCGGAAAAACTGTTTTTT. This translates into CASSRSEKLFF.

V gene TRBV27 combines with J gene TRBJ2-7; 10 bases line up with TRBD2. The ends lost 6 bases at V and 3 bases at J; junction bases unmatched: 5. CDR1 is MNHEY and CDR2 is SMNVEV in the germline V gene (reference sequence). The CDR3 runs to 14 residues. The chain's CDR3 is CASRGLADFYEQYF. CDR3 bases: TGTGCCAGCAGAGGACTAGCGGACTTCTACGAGCAGTACTTC.

The chain joins TRBV19 to TRBJ2-1; the match to TRBD2 covers 7 bases. Unmatched junction bases numbered 16, after V lost 6 bases and J lost 8 bases. The CDR3 is 16 residues long. The V gene's germline CDR1 is LNHDA and CDR2 SQIVND (reference sequence). The CDR3, as DNA: TGTGCCAGTAGGCACCTCGTCGGTGGGAGGGCCGATGAGCAGTTCTTC. Its translation: CASRHLVGGRADEQFF.

The chain carries TRBV6-6 and TRBJ2-7; 7 nucleotides align to TRBD2. Trimming removed 6 bases from V and 7 bases from J; junction bases left unmatched: 18. This CDR3 spans 16 amino acids. Germline loops: CDR1 MNHNY, CDR2 SVGAGI (reference sequence). The CDR3 spells CASRPSGGGRFWEQYF. CDR3 DNA sequence: TGTGCCAGCAGACCCTCGGGAGGCGGGAGATTTTGGGAGCAGTACTTC.

The rearrangement links TRBV5-1 to TRBJ2-2; D gene unclear. Germline-derived CDR1 and CDR2 are SGHRS and YFSETQ. The CDR3 is made up of 15 amino acids. Trimming cost V 0 bases and J 1 base, with 7 bases left between them. The CDR3 DNA is TGCGCCAGCAGCTTGGTAATAGGGAACACCGGGGAGCTGTTTTTT. Translated, it gives CASSLVIGNTGELFF.

The chain couples TRBV2 to TRBJ2-7; TRBD2 matches at 13 bases. The germline CDR1 and CDR2 sequences are SNHLY and FYNNEI. The CDR3 covers 15 residues. V shed 4 bases, J shed 2 bases, and the junction held 2 bases outside the gene matches. CDR3 coding DNA: TGTGCCAGCAGTGCAACTAGCGGGAGGGCCTACGAGCAGTACTTC. Its translation is CASSATSGRAYEQYF.